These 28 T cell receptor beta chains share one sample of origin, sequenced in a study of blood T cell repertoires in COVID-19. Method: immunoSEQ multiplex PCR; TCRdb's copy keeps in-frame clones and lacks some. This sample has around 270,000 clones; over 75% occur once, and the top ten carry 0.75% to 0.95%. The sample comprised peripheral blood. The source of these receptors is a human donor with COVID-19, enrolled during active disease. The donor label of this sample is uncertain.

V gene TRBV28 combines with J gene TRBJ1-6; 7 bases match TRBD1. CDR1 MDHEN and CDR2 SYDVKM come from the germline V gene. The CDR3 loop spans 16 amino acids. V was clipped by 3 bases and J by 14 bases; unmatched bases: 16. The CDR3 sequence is CASSFPQDRRVRALHF. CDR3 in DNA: TGTGCCAGCAGTTTCCCTCAGGACAGGCGAGTGCGGGCCCTCCACTTT.

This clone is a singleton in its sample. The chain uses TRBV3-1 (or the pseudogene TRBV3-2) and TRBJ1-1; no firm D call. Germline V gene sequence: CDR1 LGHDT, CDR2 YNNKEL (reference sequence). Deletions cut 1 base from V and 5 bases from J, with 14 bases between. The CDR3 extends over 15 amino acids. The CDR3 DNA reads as TGTGCCAGCAGCCAAGCGGGAGGGTCGGGGACTGAAGCTTTCTTT. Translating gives CASSQAGGSGTEAFF.

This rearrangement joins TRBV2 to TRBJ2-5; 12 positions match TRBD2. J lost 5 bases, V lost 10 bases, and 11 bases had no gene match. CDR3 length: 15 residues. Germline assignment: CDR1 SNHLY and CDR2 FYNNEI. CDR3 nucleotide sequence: TGTGCCACATCCCCTGGACTAGCGGGACGGGAGACCCAGTACTTC. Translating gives CATSPGLAGRETQYF. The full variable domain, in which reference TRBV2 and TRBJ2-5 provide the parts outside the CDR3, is EPEVTQTPSHQVTQMGQEVILRCVPISNHLYFYWYRQILGQKVEFLVSFYNNEISEKSEIFDDQFSVERPDGSNFTLKIRSTKLEDSAMYFCATSPGLAGRETQYFGPGTRLLVL.

In DNA form, the CDR3 reads TGTGCCAGCAGCGACGTCAGCGGCACAGATACGCAGTATTTT. Its translation is CASSDVSGTDTQYF. This chain uses TRBV9 with TRBJ2-3, with D unresolved. The germline CDR1 and CDR2 sequences are SGDLS and YYNGEE. The V end lost 3 bases, the J end lost 1 base, and 9 bases lay between the germline ends. The CDR3 length is 14 residues.

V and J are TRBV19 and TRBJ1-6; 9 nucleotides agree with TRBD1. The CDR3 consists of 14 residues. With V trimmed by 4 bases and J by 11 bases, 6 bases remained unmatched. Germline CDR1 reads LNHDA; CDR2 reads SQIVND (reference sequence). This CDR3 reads CASSSGQGITPLHF. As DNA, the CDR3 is TGTGCCAGTAGTAGTGGACAGGGGATTACACCCCTCCACTTT.

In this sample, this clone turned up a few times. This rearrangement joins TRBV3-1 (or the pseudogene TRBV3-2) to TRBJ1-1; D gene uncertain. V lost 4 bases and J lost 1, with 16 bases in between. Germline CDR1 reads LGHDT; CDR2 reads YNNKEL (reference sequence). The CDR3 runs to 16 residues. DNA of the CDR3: TGTGCCAGCAGCCCCAGGATCGGAGGGAGGAACACTGAAGCTTTCTTT. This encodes CASSPRIGGRNTEAFF.

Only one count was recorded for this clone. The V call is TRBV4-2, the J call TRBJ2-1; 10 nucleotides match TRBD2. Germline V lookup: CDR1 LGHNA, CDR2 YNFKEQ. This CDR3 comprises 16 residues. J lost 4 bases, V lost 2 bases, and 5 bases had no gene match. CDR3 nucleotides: TGTGCCAGCAGCCAAACTCCTAGCGGGAGTTACAATGAGCAGTTCTTC. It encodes CASSQTPSGSYNEQFF.

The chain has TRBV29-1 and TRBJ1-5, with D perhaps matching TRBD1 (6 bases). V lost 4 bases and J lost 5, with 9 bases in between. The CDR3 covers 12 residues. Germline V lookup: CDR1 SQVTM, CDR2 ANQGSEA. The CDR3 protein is CSVADSDQPQHF. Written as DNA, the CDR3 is TGCAGCGTTGCGGACAGCGATCAGCCCCAGCATTTT.

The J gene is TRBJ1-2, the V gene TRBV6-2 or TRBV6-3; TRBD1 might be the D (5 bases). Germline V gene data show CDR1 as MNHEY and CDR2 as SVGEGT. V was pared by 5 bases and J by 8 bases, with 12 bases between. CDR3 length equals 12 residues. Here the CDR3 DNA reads TGTGCCAGCAGTCTCCTCTGGGGCGGCTACACCTTC. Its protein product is CASSLLWGGYTF.

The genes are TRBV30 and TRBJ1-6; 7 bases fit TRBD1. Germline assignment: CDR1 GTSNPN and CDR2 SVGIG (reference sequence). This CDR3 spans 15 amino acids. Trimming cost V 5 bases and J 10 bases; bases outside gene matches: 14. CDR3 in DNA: TGTGCCTGGCAAAACAGGGGCACGCTTCAGTCACCCCTCCACTTT. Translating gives CAWQNRGTLQSPLHF.

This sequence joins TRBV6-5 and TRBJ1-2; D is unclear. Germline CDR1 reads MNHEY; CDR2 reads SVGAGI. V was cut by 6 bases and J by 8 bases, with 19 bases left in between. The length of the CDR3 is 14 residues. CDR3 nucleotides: TGTGCCAGCAGAGTGAGTCTGACTGCCTACGGCTACACCTTC. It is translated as CASRVSLTAYGYTF.

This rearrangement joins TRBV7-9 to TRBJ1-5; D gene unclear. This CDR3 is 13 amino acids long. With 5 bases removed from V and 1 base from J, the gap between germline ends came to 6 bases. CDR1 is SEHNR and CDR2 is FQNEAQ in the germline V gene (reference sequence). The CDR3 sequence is CASSHGSNQPQHF. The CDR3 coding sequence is TGTGCCAGCAGCCACGGGAGCAATCAGCCCCAGCATTTT.

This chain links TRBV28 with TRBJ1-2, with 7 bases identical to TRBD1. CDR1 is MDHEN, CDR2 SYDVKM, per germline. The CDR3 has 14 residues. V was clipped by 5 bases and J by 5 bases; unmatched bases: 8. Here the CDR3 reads CASSEPGTAYGYTF. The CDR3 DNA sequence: TGTGCCAGCAGTGAGCCCGGGACAGCATATGGCTACACCTTC.

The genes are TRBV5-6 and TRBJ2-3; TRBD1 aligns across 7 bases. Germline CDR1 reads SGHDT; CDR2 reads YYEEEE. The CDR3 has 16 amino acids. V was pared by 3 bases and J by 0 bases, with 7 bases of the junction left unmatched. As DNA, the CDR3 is TGTGCCAGCAGCTCTGGACAGGCGTTTAGCACAGATACGCAGTATTTT. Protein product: CASSSGQAFSTDTQYF. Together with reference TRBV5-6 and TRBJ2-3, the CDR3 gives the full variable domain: DAGVTQSPTHLIKTRGQQVTLRCSPKSGHDTVSWYQQALGQGPQFIFQYYEEEERQRGNFPDRFSGHQFPNYSSELNVNALLLGDSALYLCASSSGQAFSTDTQYFGPGTRLTVL.

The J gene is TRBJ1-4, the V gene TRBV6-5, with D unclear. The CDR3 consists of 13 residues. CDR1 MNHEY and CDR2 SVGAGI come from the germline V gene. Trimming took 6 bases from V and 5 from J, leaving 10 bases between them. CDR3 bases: TGTGCCAGCAGCCCCCTCGTAAATGAAAAACTGTTTTTT. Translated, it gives CASSPLVNEKLFF.

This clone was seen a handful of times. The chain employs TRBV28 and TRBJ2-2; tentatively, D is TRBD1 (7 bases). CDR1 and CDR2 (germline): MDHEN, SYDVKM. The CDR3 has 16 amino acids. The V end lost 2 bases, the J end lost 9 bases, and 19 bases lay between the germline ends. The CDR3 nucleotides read TGTGCCAGCAGTTTACTTCAGGGGGGCCTTATCTGGGAGCTGTTTTTT. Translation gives CASSLLQGGLIWELFF.

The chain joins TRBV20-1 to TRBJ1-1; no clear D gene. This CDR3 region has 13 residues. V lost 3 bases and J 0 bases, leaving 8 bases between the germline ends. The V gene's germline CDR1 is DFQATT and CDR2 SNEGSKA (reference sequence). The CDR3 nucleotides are TGCAGTGCTAGTCCTAGCCTGAACACTGAAGCTTTCTTT. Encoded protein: CSASPSLNTEAFF.

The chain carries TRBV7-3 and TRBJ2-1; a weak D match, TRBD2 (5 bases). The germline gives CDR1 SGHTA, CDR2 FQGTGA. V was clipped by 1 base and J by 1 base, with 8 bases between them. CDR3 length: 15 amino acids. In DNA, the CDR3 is TGTGCCAGCAGCTTAAGTGCGGGTTCCTACAATGAGCAGTTCTTC. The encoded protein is CASSLSAGSYNEQFF. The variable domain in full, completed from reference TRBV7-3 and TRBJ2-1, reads GAGVSQTPSNKVTEKGKYVELRCDPISGHTALYWYRQSLGQGPEFLIYFQGTGAADDSGLPNDRFFAVRPEGSVSTLKIQRTERGDSAVYLCASSLSAGSYNEQFFGPGTRLTVL.

Here the CDR3 reads CASSPTKTNRNEQFF. CDR3 bases: TGTGCCAGCAGCCCAACTAAAACCAATAGGAATGAGCAGTTCTTC. The chain combines TRBV7-3 with TRBJ2-1; D remains ambiguous. The CDR3 runs 15 residues. The V end lost 5 bases, the J end lost 7 bases, and 18 bases lay between the germline ends. CDR1 is SGHTA, CDR2 FQGTGA, per germline.

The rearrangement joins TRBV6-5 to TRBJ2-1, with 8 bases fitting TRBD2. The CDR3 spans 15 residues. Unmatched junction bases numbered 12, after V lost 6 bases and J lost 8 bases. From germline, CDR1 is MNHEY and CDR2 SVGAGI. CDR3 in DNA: TGTGCCAGCAGCCTTGACGGGAGGGTAGGTGATGAGCAGTTCTTC. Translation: CASSLDGRVGDEQFF.

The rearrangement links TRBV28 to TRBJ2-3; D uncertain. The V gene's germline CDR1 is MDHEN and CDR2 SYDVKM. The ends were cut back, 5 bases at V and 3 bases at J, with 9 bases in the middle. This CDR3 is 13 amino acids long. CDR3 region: CASSHTATDTQYF. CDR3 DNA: TGTGCCAGCAGTCACACCGCAACAGATACGCAGTATTTT.

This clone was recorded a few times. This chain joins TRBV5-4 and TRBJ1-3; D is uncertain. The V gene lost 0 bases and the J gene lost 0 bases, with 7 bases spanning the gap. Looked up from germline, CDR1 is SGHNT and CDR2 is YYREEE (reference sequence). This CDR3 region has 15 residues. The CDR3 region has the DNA TGTGCCAGCAGCTTGGCTGGAGTCTCTGGAAACACCATATATTTT. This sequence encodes CASSLAGVSGNTIYF.

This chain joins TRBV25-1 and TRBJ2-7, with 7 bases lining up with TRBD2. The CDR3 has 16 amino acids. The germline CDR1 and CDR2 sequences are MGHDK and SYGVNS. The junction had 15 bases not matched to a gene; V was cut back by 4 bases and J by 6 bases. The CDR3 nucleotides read TGTGCCAGCAGTGGCCCCGGACTAGTCTCCTACCTCGAGCAGTACTTC. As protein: CASSGPGLVSYLEQYF.

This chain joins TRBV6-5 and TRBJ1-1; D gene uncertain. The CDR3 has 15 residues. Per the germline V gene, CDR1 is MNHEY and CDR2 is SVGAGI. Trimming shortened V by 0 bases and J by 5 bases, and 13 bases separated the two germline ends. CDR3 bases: TGTGCCAGCAGTTACTCGAGAGTGGGGAGGACTGAAGCTTTCTTT. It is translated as CASSYSRVGRTEAFF.

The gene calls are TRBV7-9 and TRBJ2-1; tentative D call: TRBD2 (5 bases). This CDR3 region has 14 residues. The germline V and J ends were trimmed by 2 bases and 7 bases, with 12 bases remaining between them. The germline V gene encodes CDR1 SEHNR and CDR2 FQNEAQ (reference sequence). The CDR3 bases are TGTGCCAGCAGCTTATTGGCTAGCAAGAATGAGCAGTTCTTC. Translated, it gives CASSLLASKNEQFF.

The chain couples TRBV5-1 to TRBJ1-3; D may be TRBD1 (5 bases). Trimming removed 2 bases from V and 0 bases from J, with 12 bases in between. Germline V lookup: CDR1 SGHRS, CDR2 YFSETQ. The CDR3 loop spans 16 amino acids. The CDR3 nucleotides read TGCGCCAGCAGCTTAGGAGGGGCTCACTCTGGAAACACCATATATTTT. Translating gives CASSLGGAHSGNTIYF.

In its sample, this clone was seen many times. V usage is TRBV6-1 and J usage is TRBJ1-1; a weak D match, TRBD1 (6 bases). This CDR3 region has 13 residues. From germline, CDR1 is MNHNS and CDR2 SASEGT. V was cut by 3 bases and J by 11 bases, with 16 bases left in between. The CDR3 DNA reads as TGTGCCAGCAGTGATATTTCCAGGGGTACTGCTTTCTTT. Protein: CASSDISRGTAFF.

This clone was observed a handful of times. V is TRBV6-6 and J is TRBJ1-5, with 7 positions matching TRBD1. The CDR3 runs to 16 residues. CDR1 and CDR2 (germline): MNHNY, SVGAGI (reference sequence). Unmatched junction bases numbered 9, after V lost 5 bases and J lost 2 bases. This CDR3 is CASSPLQGIGNQPQHF. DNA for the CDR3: TGTGCCAGCAGTCCCTTACAGGGGATAGGCAATCAGCCCCAGCATTTT.